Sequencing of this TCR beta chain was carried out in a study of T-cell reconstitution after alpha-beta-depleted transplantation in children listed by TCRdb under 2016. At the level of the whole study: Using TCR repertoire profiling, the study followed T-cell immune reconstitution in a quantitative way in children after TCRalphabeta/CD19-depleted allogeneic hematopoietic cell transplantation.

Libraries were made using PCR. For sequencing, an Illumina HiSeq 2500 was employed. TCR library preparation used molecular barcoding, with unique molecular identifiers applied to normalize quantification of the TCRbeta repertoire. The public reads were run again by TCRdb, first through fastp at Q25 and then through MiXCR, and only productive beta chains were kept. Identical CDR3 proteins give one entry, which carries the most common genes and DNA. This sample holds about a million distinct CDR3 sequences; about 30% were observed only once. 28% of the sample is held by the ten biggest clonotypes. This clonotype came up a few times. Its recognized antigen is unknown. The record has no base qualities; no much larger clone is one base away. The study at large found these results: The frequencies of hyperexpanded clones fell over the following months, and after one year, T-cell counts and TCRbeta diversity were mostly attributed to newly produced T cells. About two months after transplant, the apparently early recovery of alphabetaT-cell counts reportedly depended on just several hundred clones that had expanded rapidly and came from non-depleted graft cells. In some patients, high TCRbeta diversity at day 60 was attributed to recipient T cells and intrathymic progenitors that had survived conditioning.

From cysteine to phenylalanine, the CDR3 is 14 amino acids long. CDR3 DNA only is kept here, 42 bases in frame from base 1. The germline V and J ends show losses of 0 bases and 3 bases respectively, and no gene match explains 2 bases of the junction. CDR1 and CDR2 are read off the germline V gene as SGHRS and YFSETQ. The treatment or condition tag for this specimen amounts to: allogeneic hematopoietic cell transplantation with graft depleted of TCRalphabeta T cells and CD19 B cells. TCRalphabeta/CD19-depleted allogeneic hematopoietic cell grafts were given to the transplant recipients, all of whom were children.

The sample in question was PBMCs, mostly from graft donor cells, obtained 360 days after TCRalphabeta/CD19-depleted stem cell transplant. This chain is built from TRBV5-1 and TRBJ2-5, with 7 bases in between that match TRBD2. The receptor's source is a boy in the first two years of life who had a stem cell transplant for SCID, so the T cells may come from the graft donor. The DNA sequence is TGCGCCAGCAGCTTGGCCGCGGGGGAAGAGACCCAGTACTTC. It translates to CASSLAAGEETQYF.